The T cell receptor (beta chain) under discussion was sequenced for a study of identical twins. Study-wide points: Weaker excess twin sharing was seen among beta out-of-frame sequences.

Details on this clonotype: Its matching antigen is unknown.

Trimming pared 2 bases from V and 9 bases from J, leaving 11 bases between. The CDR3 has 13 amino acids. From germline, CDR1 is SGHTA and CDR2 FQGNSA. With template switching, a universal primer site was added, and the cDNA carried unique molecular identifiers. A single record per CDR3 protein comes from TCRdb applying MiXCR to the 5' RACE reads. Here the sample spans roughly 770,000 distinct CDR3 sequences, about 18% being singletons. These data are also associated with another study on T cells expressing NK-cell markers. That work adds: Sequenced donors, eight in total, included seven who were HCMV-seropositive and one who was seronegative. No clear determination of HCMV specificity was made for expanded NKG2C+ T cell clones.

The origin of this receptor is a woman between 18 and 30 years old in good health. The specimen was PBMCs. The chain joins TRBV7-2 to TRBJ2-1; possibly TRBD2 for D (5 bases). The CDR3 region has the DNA TGTGCCAGCAGCTTATATCGGGATGGTGAGCAGTTCTTC. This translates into CASSLYRDGEQFF.